This T cell receptor beta chain was retrieved from a study of blood T cell repertoires in COVID-19. The wider study: Samples of COVID-19 (acute and convalescent) were obtained from the United States, Italy and Spain. PBMCs, B-cell-depleted T cells, or T cells provided the cDNA or gDNA that made up the material.

The Seattle patients, enrolled during active infection, were followed longitudinally. In the study's own analysis: Using reference gene primer amplification, nucleated cell counts were estimated. Profiled with immunoSEQ multiplex PCR; TCRdb holds only in-frame clones, not every one. The V and J calls and clone size were taken over from that table, and D and trimming were inferred from the DNA. The sample has about 170,000 clones, approximately 87% seen once; the top ten hold approximately 10%. The CDR3 has 14 residues. V gave up 4 bases and J gave up 7 bases, with 16 bases separating them. The germline CDR1 and CDR2 sequences are LGHNA and YSLEER.

Sequencing was done on a sample of peripheral blood. The TCR originated in a woman aged 55-69 years with COVID-19, enrolled during active disease. This chain links TRBV4-3 with TRBJ1-1; a possible D gene is TRBD1 (5 bases). This chain's CDR3 is CASSPGWGDSEAFF. In DNA form, the CDR3 reads TGCGCCAGCAGCCCCGGGTGGGGCGATAGTGAAGCTTTCTTT.